This section outlines one TCR beta chain sequence together with its context. The antigen is undetermined. Unique molecular identifiers were built into the TCRbeta library. TCRdb itself ran the PCR reads through MiXCR, one entry per CDR3 protein. The sample has hundreds of thousands of distinct CDR3 sequences, roughly 15% seen once. This sample stems from a study of T-cell reconstitution after alpha-beta-depleted transplantation in children. Regarding the study as a whole: Expanded graft clones numbering several hundred reportedly gave rise to alpha-beta T cells about two months after transplant. There were some patients whose high TCRbeta diversity at day 60 came from surviving recipient T cells and thymic progenitors. Newly produced T cells mostly provided counts and TCRbeta diversity after one year, as hyperexpanded clones declined.

Trimming left V 5 bases short and J 0 bases short, with 18 bases between. The CDR3 contains 17 residues. CDR1 is LGHNA and CDR2 is YSLEER in the germline V gene. The chain employs TRBV4-3 and TRBJ2-3; D is ambiguous. Sequences were derived from PBMCs, mostly from graft donor cells, sampled 360 days after TCRalphabeta/CD19-depleted stem cell transplant. The origin of this receptor is a boy in the first two years of life who had a stem cell transplant for Wiskott-Aldrich syndrome, so the T cells may come from the graft donor. CDR3 bases: TGCGCCAGCAGCTTAACTACGTGGTCCTCTAGCACAGATACGCAGTATTTT. It encodes CASSLTTWSSSTDTQYF.